The following is a TCR beta chain sequence with its context. Its antigen is still unknown. Gene names and germline match the mouse. The read terminates 1 residue ahead of where the CDR3 ends, so the germline J gene completes it. Other DNA variants within this sample encode the same CDR3. This record comes from a study of tissue T cells after allogeneic stem cell transplantation. Points from the study as a whole: This small cohort was clinically heterogeneous, and sampling depth was a limitation. TCR repertoires tracked anatomic similarity, regardless of disease or transplant status. Across patients, clones rarely overlapped, yet motif clusters were shared tissue-specifically. Blood and spleen captured only part of the tissue TCR repertoire.

V was cut by 0 bases and J by 0 bases, with 3 bases left in between. From germline, CDR1 is NSQYPW and CDR2 LRSPGD (reference sequence). The CDR3 spans 14 residues. Data came from immunoSEQ multiplex PCR; TCRdb stores just in-frame clones and leaves some out. This sample carries some 47,000 clones, about three quarters of them seen once, and the ten largest clones take around 0.52%. This TCR was sampled from a pool of C57BL/6 mice in good health. Sequencing was performed on sorted cells pooled from one or two spleens. The chain combines TRBV1 with TRBJ1-5; no firm D call. The CDR3 region is CTCSAEYNNQAPLF. The sequenced part of the CDR3 DNA is TGCACCTGCAGTGCAGAATATAACAACCAGGCTCCGCTT. The full variable domain, with the rest looked up from reference TRBV1 and TRBJ1-5, is VTLLEQNPRWRLVPRGQAVNLRCILKNSQYPWMSWYQQDLQKQLQWLFTLRSPGDKEVKSLPGADYLATRVTDTELRLQVANMSQGRTLYCTCSAEYNNQAPLFGEGTRLSVL.